Listed below are T cell receptor beta chains from one sample, sequenced in a study of T cell repertoires in cytomegalovirus infection. No antigen has been identified for these receptors. TCRdb called the reads again in MiXCR, with one record for every CDR3 protein. In the table there are about 900,000 distinct CDR3 sequences, roughly 30% of which are singletons. The input for sequencing was cultured CD8+ T cells from PBMCs, taken from culture after CMV antigen stimulation. These receptors all come from a human donor in good health (CMV status not recorded). Some clones in this sample may be carry-over from other donors' samples. Each CDR3 is given with its conserved first and last residue. Fields, in order: J gene, D gene, CDR3 length, V gene, clone size, CDR3 protein, CDR3 DNA. D genes are given only for firm matches. Clone size is given for some rows only: seen once, a few or many times, or a class if the clone is expanded.

>TRBJ2-1|TRBD2|18|TRBV9|-
CASSVDRALAGSRNEQFF
TGTGCCAGCAGCGTTGATCGGGCACTAGCGGGGTCTCGGAATGAGCAGTTCTTC
>TRBJ2-5|-|14|TRBV7-6|many
CASSSPGGGETQYF
TGTGCCAGCAGTTCCCCGGGGGGCGGAGAGACCCAGTACTTC
>TRBJ2-3|TRBD1|14|TRBV7-9|-
CASSSQGAGDTQYF
TGTGCCAGCAGCTCACAGGGGGCAGGAGATACGCAGTATTTT
>TRBJ2-5|-|13|TRBV7-9|-
CASSLSLKETQYF
TGTGCCAGCAGCTTAAGTTTAAAGGAGACCCAGTACTTC
>TRBJ1-6|-|20|TRBV12-3/TRBV12-4|-
CASSFNVKGTPSLLNSPLHF
TGTGCCAGCAGTTTCAATGTCAAAGGGACTCCCTCCTTACTAAATTCACCCCTCCACTTT
>TRBJ1-1|-|14|TRBV6-8|-
CASSYRRTNTEAFF
TGTGCCAGCAGCTACAGACGTACGAACACTGAAGCTTTCTTT
>TRBJ2-7|TRBD1|15|TRBV2|few
CASSESRGFSYEQYF
TGTGCCAGCAGTGAATCCAGGGGGTTCTCCTACGAGCAGTACTTC
>TRBJ2-1|TRBD2|14|TRBV13|-
CASSSGLAGGRQFF
TGTGCCAGCAGCTCGGGACTAGCGGGGGGGCGGCAGTTCTTC
>TRBJ1-1|-|14|TRBV7-3|-
CASSTTGIHTEAFF
TGTGCCAGCAGCACGACAGGCATCCACACTGAAGCTTTCTTT
>TRBJ2-7|TRBD1|15|TRBV23-1|-
CASSQNGDRVGEQYF
TGCGCCAGCAGTCAAAATGGTGACAGGGTCGGCGAGCAGTACTTC
>TRBJ2-4|-|13|TRBV13|-
CASSLGTENIQYF
TGTGCCAGCAGCTTAGGGACAGAAAACATTCAGTACTTC
>TRBJ2-4|-|15|TRBV4-3|few
CASSQDRGDKNIQYF
TGCGCCAGCAGCCAAGACAGGGGGGACAAAAACATTCAGTACTTC
>TRBJ1-5|-|14|TRBV16|-
CASSQFSSNQPQHF
TGTGCCAGCAGCCAATTCAGCAGCAATCAGCCCCAGCATTTT
>TRBJ2-7|-|14|TRBV19|few
CASSIRGHSYEQYF
TGTGCCAGTAGTATCCGGGGACACTCCTACGAGCAGTACTTC
>TRBJ1-2|-|13|TRBV27|-
CASSPYFNYGYTF
TGTGCCAGCAGTCCCTACTTTAACTATGGCTACACCTTC
>TRBJ2-2|-|14|TRBV20-1|-
CSARDSLNTGELFF
TGCAGTGCTAGGGACTCTCTGAACACCGGGGAGCTGTTTTTT
>TRBJ2-5|TRBD1|16|TRBV9|-
CASSAPGGPRRETQYF
TGTGCCAGCAGCGCCCCAGGGGGACCCCGGCGAGAGACCCAGTACTTC
>TRBJ1-5|TRBD1|15|TRBV7-9|many
CASSLGGQGVQPQHF
TGTGCCAGCAGCCTAGGGGGACAGGGCGTCCAGCCCCAGCATTTT